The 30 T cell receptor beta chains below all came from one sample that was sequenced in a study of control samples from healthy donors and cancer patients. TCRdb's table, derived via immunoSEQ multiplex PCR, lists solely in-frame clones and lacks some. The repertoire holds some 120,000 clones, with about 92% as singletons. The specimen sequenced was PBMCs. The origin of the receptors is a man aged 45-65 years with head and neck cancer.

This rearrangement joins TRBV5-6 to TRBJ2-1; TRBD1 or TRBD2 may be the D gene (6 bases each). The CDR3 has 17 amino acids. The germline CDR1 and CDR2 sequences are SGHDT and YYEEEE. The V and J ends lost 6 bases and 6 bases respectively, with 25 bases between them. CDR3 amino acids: CASIQGYGGTRRNEQFF. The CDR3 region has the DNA TGTGCCAGCATCCAGGGGTACGGGGGAACTCGTCGCAATGAGCAGTTCTTC.

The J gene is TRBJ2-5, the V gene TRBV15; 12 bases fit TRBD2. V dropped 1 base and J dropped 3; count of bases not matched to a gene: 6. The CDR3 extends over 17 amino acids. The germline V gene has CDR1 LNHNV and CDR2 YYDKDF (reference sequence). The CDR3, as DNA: TGTGCCACCAGCAGAGTCCGCGCTAGCGGGGGGGAAGAGACCCAGTACTTC. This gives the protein CATSRVRASGGEETQYF. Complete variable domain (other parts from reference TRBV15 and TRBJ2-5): DAMVIQNPRYQVTQFGKPVTLSCSQTLNHNVMYWYQQKSSQAPKLLFHYYDKDFNNEADTPDNFQSRRPNTSFCFLDIRSPGLGDTAMYLCATSRVRASGGEETQYFGPGTRLLVL.

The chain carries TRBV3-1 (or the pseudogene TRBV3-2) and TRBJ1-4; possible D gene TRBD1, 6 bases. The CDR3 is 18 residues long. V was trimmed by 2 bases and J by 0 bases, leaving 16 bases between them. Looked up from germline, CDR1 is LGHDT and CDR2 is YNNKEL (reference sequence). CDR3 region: CASSQRVRGLATNEKLFF. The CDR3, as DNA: TGTGCCAGCAGCCAAAGGGTCAGGGGCCTTGCAACTAATGAAAAACTGTTTTTT.

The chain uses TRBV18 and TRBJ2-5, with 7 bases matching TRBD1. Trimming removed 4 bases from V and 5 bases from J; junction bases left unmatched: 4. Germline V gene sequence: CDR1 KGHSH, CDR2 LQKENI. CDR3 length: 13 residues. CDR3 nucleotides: TGTGCCAGCTCACTATCACAGGGGGAGACCCAGTACTTC. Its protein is CASSLSQGETQYF.

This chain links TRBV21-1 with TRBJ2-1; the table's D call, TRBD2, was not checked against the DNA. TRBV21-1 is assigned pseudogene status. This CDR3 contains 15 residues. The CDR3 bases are TGTGCCAGCAGCAAAGGGACTAGCGGGGGCAATGAGCAGTTCTTC. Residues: CASSKGTSGGNEQFF.

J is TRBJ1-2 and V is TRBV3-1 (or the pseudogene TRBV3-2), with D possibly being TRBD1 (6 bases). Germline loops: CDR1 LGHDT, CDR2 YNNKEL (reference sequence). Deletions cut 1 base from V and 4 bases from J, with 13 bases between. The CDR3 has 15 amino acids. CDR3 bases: TGTGCCAGCAGCCAAGCGTACCTAGGGGGCTATGGCTACACCTTC. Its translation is CASSQAYLGGYGYTF.

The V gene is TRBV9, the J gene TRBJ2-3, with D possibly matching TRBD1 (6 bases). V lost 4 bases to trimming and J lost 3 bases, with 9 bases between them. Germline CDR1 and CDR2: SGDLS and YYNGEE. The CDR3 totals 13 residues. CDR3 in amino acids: CASSLGTTDTQYF. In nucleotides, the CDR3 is TGTGCCAGCAGCCTCGGGACAACAGATACGCAGTATTTT.

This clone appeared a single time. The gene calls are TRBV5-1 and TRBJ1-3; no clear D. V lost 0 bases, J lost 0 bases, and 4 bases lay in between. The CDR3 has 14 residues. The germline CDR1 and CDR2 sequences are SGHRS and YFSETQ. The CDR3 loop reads CASSLGSSGNTIYF. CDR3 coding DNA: TGCGCCAGCAGCTTGGGGAGCTCTGGAAACACCATATATTTT. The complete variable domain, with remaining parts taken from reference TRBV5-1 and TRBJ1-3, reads KAGVTQTPRYLIKTRGQQVTLSCSPISGHRSVSWYQQTPGQGLQFLFEYFSETQRNKGNFPGRFSGRQFSNSRSEMNVSTLELGDSALYLCASSLGSSGNTIYFGEGSWLTVV.

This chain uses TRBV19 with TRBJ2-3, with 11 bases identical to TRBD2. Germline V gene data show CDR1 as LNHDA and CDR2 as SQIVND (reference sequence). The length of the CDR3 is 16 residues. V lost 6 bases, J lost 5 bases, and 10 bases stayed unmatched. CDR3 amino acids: CASSVTSGGLGDTQYF. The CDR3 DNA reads TGTGCCAGTAGCGTCACTAGCGGGGGACTAGGAGATACGCAGTATTTT.

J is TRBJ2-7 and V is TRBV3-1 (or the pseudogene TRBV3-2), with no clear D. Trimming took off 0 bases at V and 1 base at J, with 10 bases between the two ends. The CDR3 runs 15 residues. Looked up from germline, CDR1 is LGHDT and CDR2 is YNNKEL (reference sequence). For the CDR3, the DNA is TGTGCCAGCAGCCAAGAGCCACAGTTGTCCTACGAGCAGTACTTC. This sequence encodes CASSQEPQLSYEQYF.

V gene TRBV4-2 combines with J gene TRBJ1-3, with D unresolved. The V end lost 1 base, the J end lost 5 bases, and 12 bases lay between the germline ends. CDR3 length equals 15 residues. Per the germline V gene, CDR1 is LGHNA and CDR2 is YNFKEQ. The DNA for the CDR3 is TGTGCCAGCAGCCAAGGCCTCAACCCGAGAAACACCATATATTTT. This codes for CASSQGLNPRNTIYF.

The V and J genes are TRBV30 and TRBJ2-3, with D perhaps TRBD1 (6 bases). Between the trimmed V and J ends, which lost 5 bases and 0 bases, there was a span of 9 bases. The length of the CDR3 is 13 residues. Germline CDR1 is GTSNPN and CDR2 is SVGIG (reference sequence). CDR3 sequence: CAWDQGSTDTQYF. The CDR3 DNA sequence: TGTGCCTGGGATCAGGGGAGCACAGATACGCAGTATTTT.

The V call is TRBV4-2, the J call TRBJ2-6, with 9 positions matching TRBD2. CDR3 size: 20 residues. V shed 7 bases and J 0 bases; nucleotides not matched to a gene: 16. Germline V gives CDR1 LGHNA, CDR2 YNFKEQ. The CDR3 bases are TGTGCCAGCACACGAATTGGCTGGCGGGGGGGCCCCTCTGGGGCCAACGTCCTGACTTTC. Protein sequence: CASTRIGWRGGPSGANVLTF.

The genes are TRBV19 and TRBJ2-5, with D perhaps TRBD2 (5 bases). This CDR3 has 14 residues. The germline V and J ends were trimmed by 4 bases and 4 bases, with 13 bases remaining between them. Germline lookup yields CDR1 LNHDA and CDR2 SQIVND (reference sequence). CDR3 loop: CASSKDSRRETQYF. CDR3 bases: TGTGCCAGTAGTAAGGACTCGCGGAGAGAGACCCAGTACTTC.

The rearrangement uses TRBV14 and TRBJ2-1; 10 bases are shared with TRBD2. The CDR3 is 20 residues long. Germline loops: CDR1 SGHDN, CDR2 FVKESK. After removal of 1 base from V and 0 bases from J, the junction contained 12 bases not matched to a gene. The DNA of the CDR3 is TGTGCCAGCAGCCAAGTGTTTGGACTAGCGGCGGGGAGCTCCTACAATGAGCAGTTCTTC. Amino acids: CASSQVFGLAAGSSYNEQFF.

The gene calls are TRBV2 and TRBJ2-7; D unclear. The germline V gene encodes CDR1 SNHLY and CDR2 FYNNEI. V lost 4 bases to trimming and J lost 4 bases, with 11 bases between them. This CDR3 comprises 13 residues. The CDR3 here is CASSVRLGYEQYF. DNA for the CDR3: TGTGCCAGCAGTGTCCGACTTGGGTACGAGCAGTACTTC.

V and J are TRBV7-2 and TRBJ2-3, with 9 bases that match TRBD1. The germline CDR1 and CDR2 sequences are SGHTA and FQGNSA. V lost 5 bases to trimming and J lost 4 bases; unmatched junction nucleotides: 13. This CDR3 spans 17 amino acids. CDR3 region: CASSGLQGAVGSDTQYF. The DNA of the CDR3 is TGTGCCAGCAGCGGATTACAGGGGGCGGTGGGGTCAGATACGCAGTATTTT.

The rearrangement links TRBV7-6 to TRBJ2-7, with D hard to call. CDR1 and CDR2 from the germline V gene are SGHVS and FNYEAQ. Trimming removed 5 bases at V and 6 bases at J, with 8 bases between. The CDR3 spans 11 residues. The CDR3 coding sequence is TGTGCCAGCAGCGCCTACACCGAGCAGTACTTC. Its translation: CASSAYTEQYF.

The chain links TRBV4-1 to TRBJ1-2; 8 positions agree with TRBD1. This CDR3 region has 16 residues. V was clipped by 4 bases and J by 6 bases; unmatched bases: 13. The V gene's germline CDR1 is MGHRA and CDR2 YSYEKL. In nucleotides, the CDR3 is TGCGCCAGCAGCCGGGTAGGGCCAGGGGGCGCGCATGGCTACACCTTC. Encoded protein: CASSRVGPGGAHGYTF.

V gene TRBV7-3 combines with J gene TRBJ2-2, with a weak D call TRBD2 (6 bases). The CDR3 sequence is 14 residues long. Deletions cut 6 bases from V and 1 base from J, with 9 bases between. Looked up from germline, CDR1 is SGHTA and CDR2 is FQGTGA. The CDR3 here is CASRRAGNTGELFF. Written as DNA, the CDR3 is TGTGCCAGCAGACGAGCGGGGAACACCGGGGAGCTGTTTTTT.

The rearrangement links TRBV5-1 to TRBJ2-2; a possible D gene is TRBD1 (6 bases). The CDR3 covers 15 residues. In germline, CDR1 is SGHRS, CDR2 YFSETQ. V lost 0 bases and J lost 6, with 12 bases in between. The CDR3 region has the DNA TGCGCCAGCAGCTTGGGGTCGTCAGGGGCCGGGGAGCTGTTTTTT. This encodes CASSLGSSGAGELFF.

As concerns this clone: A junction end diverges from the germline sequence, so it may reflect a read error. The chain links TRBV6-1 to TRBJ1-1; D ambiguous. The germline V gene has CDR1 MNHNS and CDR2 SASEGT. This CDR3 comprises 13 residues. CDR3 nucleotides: TGTGCCAGCAGTGAATCGATAACCCTCGGGAGCCGCTTT. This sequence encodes CASSESITLGSRF.

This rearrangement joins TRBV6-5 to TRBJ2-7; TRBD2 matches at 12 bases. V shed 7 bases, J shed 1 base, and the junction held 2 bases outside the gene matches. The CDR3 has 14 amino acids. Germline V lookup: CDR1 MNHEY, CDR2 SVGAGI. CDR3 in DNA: TGTGCCAGCATCCTAGCGGGGGGGTCCTACGAGCAGTACTTC. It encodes CASILAGGSYEQYF.

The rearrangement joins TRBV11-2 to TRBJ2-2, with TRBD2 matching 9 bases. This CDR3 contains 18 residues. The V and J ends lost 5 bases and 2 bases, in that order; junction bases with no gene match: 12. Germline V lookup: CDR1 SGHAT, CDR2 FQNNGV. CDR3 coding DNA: TGTGCCAGCAGCCCCAGAGTGGGTAGCGGGGGAAACACCGGGGAGCTGTTTTTT. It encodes CASSPRVGSGGNTGELFF.

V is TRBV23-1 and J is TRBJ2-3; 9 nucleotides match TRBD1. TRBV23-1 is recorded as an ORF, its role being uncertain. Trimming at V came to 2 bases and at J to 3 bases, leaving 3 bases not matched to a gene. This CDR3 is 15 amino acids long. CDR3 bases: TGCGCCAGCAGTCAAGGGACAGGGCTAACAGATACGCAGTATTTT. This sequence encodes CASSQGTGLTDTQYF.

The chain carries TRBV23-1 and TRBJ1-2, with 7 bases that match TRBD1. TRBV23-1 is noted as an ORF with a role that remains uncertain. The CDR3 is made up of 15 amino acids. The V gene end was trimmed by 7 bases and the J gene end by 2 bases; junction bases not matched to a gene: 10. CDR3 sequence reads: CASTADRVENYGYTF. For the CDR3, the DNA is TGCGCCAGCACCGCCGACAGGGTCGAAAACTATGGCTACACCTTC.

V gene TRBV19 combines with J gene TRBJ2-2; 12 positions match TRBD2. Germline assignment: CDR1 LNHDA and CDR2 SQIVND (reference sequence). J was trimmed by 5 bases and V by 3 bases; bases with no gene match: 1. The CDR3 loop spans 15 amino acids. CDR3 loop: CASSIGLAGTGELFF. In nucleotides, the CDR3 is TGTGCCAGTAGTATCGGACTAGCGGGGACCGGGGAGCTGTTTTTT.

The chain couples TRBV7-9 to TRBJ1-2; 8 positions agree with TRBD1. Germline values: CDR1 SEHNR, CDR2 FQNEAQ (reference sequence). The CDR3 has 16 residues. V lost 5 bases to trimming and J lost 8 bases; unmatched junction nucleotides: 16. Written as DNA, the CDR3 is TGTGCCAGCAGCCCCCCGGGACAGGACTCCCCTTGGGGCTACACCTTC. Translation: CASSPPGQDSPWGYTF.

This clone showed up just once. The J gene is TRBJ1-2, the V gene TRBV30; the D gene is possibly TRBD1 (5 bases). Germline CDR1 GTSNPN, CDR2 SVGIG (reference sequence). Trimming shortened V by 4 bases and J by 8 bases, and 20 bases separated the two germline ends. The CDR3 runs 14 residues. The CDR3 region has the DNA TGTGCCTGGACAACGGGGGATTTTCGCCTCGGCTACACCTTC. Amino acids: CAWTTGDFRLGYTF. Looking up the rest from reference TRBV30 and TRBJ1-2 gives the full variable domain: SQTIHQWPATLVQPVGSPLSLECTVEGTSNPNLYWYRQAAGRGLQLLFYSVGIGQISSEVPQNLSASRPQDRQFILSSKKLLLSDSGFYLCAWTTGDFRLGYTFGSGTRLTVV.

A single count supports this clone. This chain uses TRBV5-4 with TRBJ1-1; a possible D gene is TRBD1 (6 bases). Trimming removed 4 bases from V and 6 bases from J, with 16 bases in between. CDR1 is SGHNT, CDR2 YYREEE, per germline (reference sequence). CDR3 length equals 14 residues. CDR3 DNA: TGTGCCAGCAGCCCAGAGACAGGTCAGGCTGAAGCTTTCTTT. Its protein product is CASSPETGQAEAFF.